Listed below are T cell receptor beta chains from one sample, sequenced in a study of T cell responses to AZD1222 COVID-19 vaccine. Libraries were prepared by immunoSEQ multiplex PCR; TCRdb keeps only in-frame clonotypes and omits some of them. The sample comprises around 140,000 clones, 85% of which are singletons, and less than 9.5% rests with the top ten. Sequenced here: peripheral blood, sampled 28 days after the second dose of the MenACWY control vaccine. The receptors were sampled from an adult who received the MenACWY meningococcal vaccine as a control. Both conserved end residues are part of each CDR3. The D gene is left open where the match is weak. Not every row has a clone size; where given, it reads once, few, many or a size class.

size: once; V: TRBV24-1; J: TRBJ2-5; D: TRBD2; CDR3: CATSDPVAGGLETQYF; DNA: TGTGCCACCAGTGATCCGGTAGCGGGAGGGTTGGAGACCCAGTACTTC
size: NA; V: TRBV30; J: TRBJ1-5; D: NA; CDR3: CAWADSPDQPQHF; DNA: TGTGCCTGGGCTGACAGTCCAGATCAGCCCCAGCATTTT
size: NA; V: TRBV6-5; J: TRBJ1-3; D: NA; CDR3: CASSYSRGSGNTIYF; DNA: TGTGCCAGCAGTTACTCGAGGGGAAGTGGAAACACCATATATTTT
size: NA; V: TRBV28; J: TRBJ1-5; D: TRBD1; CDR3: CASSSTGGKSQPQHF; DNA: TGTGCCAGCAGTTCAACAGGGGGGAAAAGTCAGCCCCAGCATTTT
size: NA; V: TRBV27; J: TRBJ1-1; D: TRBD1; CDR3: CASSLLFSGRGTSKEAFF; DNA: TGTGCCAGCAGTTTACTGTTCTCGGGCAGGGGGACTTCTAAAGAAGCTTTCTTT
size: NA; V: TRBV9; J: TRBJ1-2; D: NA; CDR3: CASSVDRTHGYTF; DNA: TGTGCCAGCAGCGTAGACAGGACGCACGGCTACACCTTC
size: NA; V: TRBV30; J: TRBJ1-2; D: NA; CDR3: CACSSQGGYTF; DNA: TGTGCCTGTAGCAGTCAAGGTGGCTACACCTTC
size: NA; V: TRBV7-8; J: TRBJ2-2; D: TRBD2; CDR3: CASSWPGSSGRAATGELFF; DNA: TGTGCCAGCAGCTGGCCCGGAAGTAGCGGGAGGGCCGCCACCGGGGAGCTGTTTTTT
size: NA; V: TRBV9; J: TRBJ1-1; D: TRBD1; CDR3: CASSVGPVTTGVGAFF; DNA: TGTGCCAGCAGCGTAGGCCCTGTCACGACAGGGGTTGGAGCTTTCTTT
size: NA; V: TRBV29-1; J: TRBJ2-1; D: TRBD2; CDR3: CSVSWTSGRNEQFF; DNA: TGCAGCGTTTCATGGACTAGCGGGAGGAATGAGCAGTTCTTC
size: NA; V: TRBV5-5; J: TRBJ1-5; D: TRBD1; CDR3: CASTLTGGRGQPQHF; DNA: TGTGCCAGCACCCTGACAGGGGGTAGGGGTCAGCCCCAGCATTTT
size: NA; V: TRBV5-1; J: TRBJ2-6; D: TRBD1; CDR3: CASSLTGASGANVLTF; DNA: TGCGCCAGCAGCTTGACAGGGGCCTCTGGGGCCAACGTCCTGACTTTC
size: NA; V: TRBV9; J: TRBJ1-2; D: TRBD1; CDR3: CASSVDHRGYGYTF; DNA: TGTGCCAGCAGCGTAGATCACAGGGGATATGGCTACACCTTC
size: once; V: TRBV5-1; J: TRBJ2-5; D: TRBD1; CDR3: CASSLETGMYKTQYF; DNA: TGCGCCAGCAGCTTGGAGACAGGGATGTACAAGACCCAGTACTTC
size: few; V: TRBV5-1; J: TRBJ1-3; D: NA; CDR3: CASSPEAGSGNTIYF; DNA: TGCGCCAGCAGCCCGGAGGCAGGATCTGGAAACACCATATATTTT
size: NA; V: TRBV4-1; J: TRBJ1-2; D: NA; CDR3: CASSQERVDYGYTF; DNA: TGCGCCAGCAGCCAAGAAAGGGTCGACTATGGCTACACCTTC
size: NA; V: TRBV27; J: TRBJ1-2; D: NA; CDR3: CASSPALNPYSYTF; DNA: TGTGCCAGCAGTCCGGCACTCAACCCTTATAGCTACACCTTC
size: NA; V: TRBV10-3; J: TRBJ2-3; D: NA; CDR3: CATKGGGPVKKDTQYF; DNA: TGTGCCACCAAGGGGGGAGGGCCAGTGAAGAAAGATACGCAGTATTTT
size: NA; V: TRBV15; J: TRBJ1-5; D: NA; CDR3: CATSSGGRGPNQPQHF; DNA: TGTGCCACCAGCAGTGGGGGACGGGGGCCCAATCAGCCCCAGCATTTT
size: NA; V: TRBV28; J: TRBJ1-2; D: TRBD1; CDR3: CASRDRGNYGYTF; DNA: TGTGCCAGCAGAGACAGGGGAAACTATGGCTACACCTTC
size: once; V: TRBV7-9; J: TRBJ2-3; D: TRBD2; CDR3: CASSYWGSSGGTDTQYF; DNA: TGTGCCAGCAGCTACTGGGGGTCTAGCGGGGGCACAGATACGCAGTATTTT